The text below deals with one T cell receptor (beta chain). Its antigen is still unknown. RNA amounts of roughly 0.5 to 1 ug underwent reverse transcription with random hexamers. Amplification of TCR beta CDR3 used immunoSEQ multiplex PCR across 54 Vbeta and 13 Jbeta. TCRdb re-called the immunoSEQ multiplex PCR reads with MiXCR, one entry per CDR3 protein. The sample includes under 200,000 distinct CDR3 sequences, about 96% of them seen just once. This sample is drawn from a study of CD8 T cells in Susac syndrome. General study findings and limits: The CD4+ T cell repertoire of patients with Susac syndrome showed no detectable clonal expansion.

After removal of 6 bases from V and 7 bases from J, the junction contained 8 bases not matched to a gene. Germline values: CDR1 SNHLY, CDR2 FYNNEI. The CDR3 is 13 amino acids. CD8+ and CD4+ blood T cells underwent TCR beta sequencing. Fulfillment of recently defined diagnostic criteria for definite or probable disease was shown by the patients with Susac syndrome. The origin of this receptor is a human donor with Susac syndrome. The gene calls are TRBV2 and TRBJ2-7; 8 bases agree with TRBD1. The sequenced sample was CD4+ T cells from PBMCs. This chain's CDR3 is CASRVDTGGEQYF. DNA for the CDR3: TGTGCCAGCAGAGTTGATACAGGGGGAGAGCAGTACTTC.